Each of the 22 T cell receptor beta chains below was sequenced from the same sample in a study of cytomegalovirus exposure and HLA in healthy donors. Use of 60 Vbeta and 13 Jbeta primers characterized the PCR. Method: immunoSEQ multiplex PCR; TCRdb's copy keeps in-frame clones and lacks some. The sample has 120,000 or so clones, 80% seen once. The sequencing sample was made of PBMCs. The receptors stem from a man aged 30 to 45 in good health and CMV-seropositive.

The CDR3 sequence is CASSRVQGAGYGYTF. The CDR3 DNA reads TGTGCCAGCAGCAGAGTTCAGGGGGCGGGATATGGCTACACCTTC. The chain links TRBV5-5 to TRBJ1-2; 8 bases map to TRBD1. CDR1 SGHKS and CDR2 YYEKEE come from the germline V gene (reference sequence). V gave up 4 bases and J gave up 5 bases; unmatched junction bases: 10. This CDR3 region has 15 residues.

The V and J genes are TRBV6-5 and TRBJ1-2; 7 nucleotides align to TRBD1. The CDR3 is 14 amino acids. Unmatched junction bases numbered 5, after V lost 6 bases and J lost 1 base. The germline V gene has CDR1 MNHEY and CDR2 SVGAGI. CDR3 in DNA: TGTGCCAGCAGACGGGACAGCATTAACTATGGCTACACCTTC. Translated: CASRRDSINYGYTF.

This sequence joins TRBV10-3 and TRBJ2-3; 8 positions agree with TRBD1. This CDR3 region has 15 residues. V was pared by 0 bases and J by 4 bases, with 3 bases of the junction left unmatched. Germline values: CDR1 ENHRY, CDR2 SYGVKD. The CDR3: CAISESNRGADTQYF. The CDR3 DNA reads as TGTGCCATCAGTGAGTCGAACAGGGGGGCAGATACGCAGTATTTT.

The V and J genes are TRBV19 and TRBJ2-2; 10 nucleotides line up with TRBD2. CDR1 and CDR2 (germline): LNHDA, SQIVND (reference sequence). Trimming at V came to 7 bases and at J to 2 bases, leaving 10 bases not matched to a gene. CDR3 length: 17 residues. CDR3 region: CASTDGRTSGNTGELFF. As DNA, the CDR3 is TGTGCCAGTACCGATGGGCGGACTAGCGGTAACACCGGGGAGCTGTTTTTT.

The V and J genes are TRBV5-1 and TRBJ2-1, with TRBD1 matching 9 bases. Germline loops: CDR1 SGHRS, CDR2 YFSETQ. V was pared by 3 bases and J by 3 bases, with 7 bases of the junction left unmatched. The CDR3 sequence is 16 residues long. The CDR3 reads CASSSGTGRGYNEQFF. In nucleotides, the CDR3 is TGCGCCAGCAGCTCCGGGACAGGGCGAGGCTACAATGAGCAGTTCTTC.

The rearrangement links TRBV5-1 to TRBJ2-5, with D maybe TRBD2 (5 bases). The V and J ends lost 1 base and 5 bases respectively, with 9 bases between them. The CDR3 totals 13 residues. Germline V gene lookup returns CDR1 SGHRS and CDR2 YFSETQ. The CDR3 spells CASSLSGGETQYF. The CDR3 bases are TGCGCCAGCAGCTTGTCAGGCGGGGAGACCCAGTACTTC.

Only a few counts were recorded for this clone. The J gene is TRBJ1-2, the V gene TRBV28; TRBD1 is a possible D gene (6 bases). Trimming stripped 5 bases from V and 6 bases from J, with 16 bases between. This CDR3 spans 14 amino acids. Germline CDR1 and CDR2: MDHEN and SYDVKM. CDR3 DNA sequence: TGTGCCAGCAGTACCCTGACAGGATCACATGGCTACACCTTC. It is translated as CASSTLTGSHGYTF.

This clone was counted only a few times. The chain carries TRBV5-1 and TRBJ2-7; D not resolved. CDR1 and CDR2 from the germline V gene are SGHRS and YFSETQ. CDR3 length equals 15 residues. V shed 3 bases and J shed 2 bases, with 15 bases lying between them. CDR3 nucleotide sequence: TGCGCCAGCAGCTCGACGGGTTATCTGACCTACGAGCAGTACTTC. This codes for CASSSTGYLTYEQYF.

Here the CDR3 reads CASRGGAYRGENQPQHF. For the CDR3, the DNA is TGTGCCAGTAGAGGGGGGGCTTACAGGGGGGAAAATCAGCCCCAGCATTTT. The J gene is TRBJ1-5, the V gene TRBV19, with TRBD1 matching over 8 bases. CDR1 LNHDA and CDR2 SQIVND come from the germline V gene (reference sequence). The CDR3 totals 17 residues. The junction had 14 bases not matched to a gene; V was cut back by 6 bases and J by 4 bases.

This clone was observed a single time. The CDR3 sequence: CASSRTLIGLAGTDTQYF. The CDR3 DNA follows: TGTGCCAGCAGTCGCACTCTCATCGGACTAGCGGGGACAGATACGCAGTATTTT. The V and J genes are TRBV4-2 and TRBJ2-3, with TRBD2 matching over 12 bases. The CDR3 has 18 amino acids. Germline CDR1 and CDR2: LGHNA and YNFKEQ. Trimming removed 6 bases from V and 3 bases from J; junction bases left unmatched: 13.

The V and J genes are TRBV6-6 and TRBJ1-4; 8 nucleotides align to TRBD1. Germline-derived CDR1 and CDR2 are MNHNY and SVGAGI (reference sequence). The CDR3 is 14 amino acids. V shed 2 bases and J 8 bases; nucleotides not matched to a gene: 4. The CDR3 protein is CASSYGGQVEKLFF. The CDR3 bases are TGTGCCAGCAGTTACGGGGGACAGGTGGAAAAACTGTTTTTT.

CDR3 sequence: CASSQTGGEQYF. The CDR3 region has the DNA TGTGCCAGCAGCCAAACAGGGGGCGAGCAGTACTTC. The chain is built from TRBV11-2 and TRBJ2-7; 8 bases agree with TRBD1. This CDR3 region has 12 residues. The trim removed 5 bases at V and 6 bases at J, leaving 3 bases unmatched. In germline, CDR1 is SGHAT, CDR2 FQNNGV.

This chain's CDR3 is CASSIIGTAPFF. The CDR3 DNA follows: TGTGCCAGCAGTATCATAGGGACAGCCCCGTTCTTC. The chain combines TRBV27 with TRBJ2-1; 7 positions agree with TRBD1. Germline CDR1 MNHEY, CDR2 SMNVEV (reference sequence). V lost 5 bases, J lost 15 bases, and 10 bases stayed unmatched. There are 12 residues in the CDR3.

The V call is TRBV11-2, the J call TRBJ2-2, with D maybe TRBD1 (6 bases). CDR3 length equals 17 residues. Trimming stripped 0 bases from V and 3 bases from J, with 14 bases between. CDR1 SGHAT and CDR2 FQNNGV come from the germline V gene. The CDR3, as DNA: TGTGCCAGCAGCTTAGATCACCGACAGGTCCACACCGGGGAGCTGTTTTTT. This translates into CASSLDHRQVHTGELFF.

The chain uses TRBV18 and TRBJ1-5; 9 bases align to TRBD1. The junction had 7 bases not matched to a gene; V was cut back by 3 bases and J by 4 bases. This CDR3 comprises 16 residues. CDR1 KGHSH and CDR2 LQKENI come from the germline V gene. Written as DNA, the CDR3 is TGTGCCAGCTCACCGTTGCCGGGACAGGGAAATCAGCCCCAGCATTTT. This translates into CASSPLPGQGNQPQHF.

In its sample, this clone was seen a few times. The CDR3 nucleotides are TGTGCCAGCAGCCAAGAAGAGTGGAGAAATGAGCAGTTCTTC. Its protein product is CASSQEEWRNEQFF. V is TRBV4-2 and J is TRBJ2-1; D gene ambiguous. V lost 0 bases, J lost 7 bases, and 10 bases lay in between. The length of the CDR3 is 14 residues. From germline, CDR1 is LGHNA and CDR2 YNFKEQ.

The V call is TRBV5-1, the J call TRBJ2-3; TRBD2 matches 11 bases. Germline CDR1 SGHRS, CDR2 YFSETQ. The CDR3 sequence is 16 residues long. With 2 bases clipped from V and 3 bases from J, the junction kept 5 bases outside the gene matches. The CDR3 protein is CASSFLTSGSTDTQYF. The CDR3 DNA reads as TGCGCCAGCAGCTTCCTTACTAGCGGGAGTACAGATACGCAGTATTTT. The whole variable domain, remainder taken from reference TRBV5-1 and TRBJ2-3, is KAGVTQTPRYLIKTRGQQVTLSCSPISGHRSVSWYQQTPGQGLQFLFEYFSETQRNKGNFPGRFSGRQFSNSRSEMNVSTLELGDSALYLCASSFLTSGSTDTQYFGPGTRLTVL.

The genes are TRBV6-1 and TRBJ2-7; 7 bases line up with TRBD1. Trimming cost V 3 bases and J 7 bases; bases outside gene matches: 6. CDR3 length: 13 residues. CDR1 is MNHNS, CDR2 SASEGT, per germline. CDR3 protein: CASSETGTGEQYF. CDR3 bases: TGTGCCAGCAGTGAGACAGGGACGGGTGAGCAGTACTTC.

The chain is built from TRBV2 and TRBJ1-5; D unresolved. Trimming pared 6 bases from V and 5 bases from J, leaving 11 bases between. The CDR3 is made up of 13 amino acids. Germline V gene sequence: CDR1 SNHLY, CDR2 FYNNEI. The CDR3 DNA reads as TGTGCCAGCAGATCGGACGGGGATCAGCCCCAGCATTTT. It encodes CASRSDGDQPQHF.

The gene calls are TRBV18 and TRBJ1-1; D uncertain. Between the trimmed V and J ends, which lost 3 bases and 1 base, there was a span of 9 bases. CDR1 KGHSH and CDR2 LQKENI come from the germline V gene. There are 14 residues in the CDR3. The CDR3 DNA reads as TGTGCCAGCTCACCTCACCCCAGGAACACTGAAGCTTTCTTT. Its translation: CASSPHPRNTEAFF.

The chain couples TRBV7-3 to TRBJ2-7; D unclear. Trimming pared 1 base from V and 0 bases from J, leaving 7 bases between. Germline CDR1 and CDR2: SGHTA and FQGTGA. The CDR3 totals 14 residues. CDR3 loop: CASSLSPSSYEQYF. As DNA, the CDR3 is TGTGCCAGCAGCTTAAGCCCCAGCTCCTACGAGCAGTACTTC.

This sequence joins TRBV30 and TRBJ1-5; 8 bases line up with TRBD1. The CDR3 runs to 13 residues. Trimming cost V 4 bases and J 2 bases; bases outside gene matches: 1. Germline V gene sequence: CDR1 GTSNPN, CDR2 SVGIG (reference sequence). CDR3 nucleotide sequence: TGTGCCTGGAAGGGACAGGGCAATCAGCCCCAGCATTTT. Protein: CAWKGQGNQPQHF.